A single sample gave rise to the 6 T cell receptor beta chains below, sequenced in a study of blood T cell repertoires in COVID-19 (dated by TCRdb to between 2020 and 2021). The library came from the immunoSEQ multiplex PCR assay. The clones in this table, taken by TCRdb from immuneACCESS, are in-frame only. Not every clone is retained; where verified, under half of the shortfall comes from an unresolved V gene, and the cause of the rest is unknown. Present in this sample are approximately 180,000 clones, 70% to 90% of which were seen just once. Jointly, the top ten make up approximately 9.9% of the sample. The sample consisted of peripheral blood. Every receptor here comes from a human donor with active or convalescent COVID-19. The donor label of this sample is uncertain.

The rearrangement uses TRBV28 and TRBJ1-4; TRBD1 matches 12 bases. This CDR3 contains 16 residues. With 5 bases clipped from V and 5 bases from J, the junction kept 6 bases outside the gene matches. CDR1 and CDR2 from the germline V gene are MDHEN and SYDVKM. The CDR3 loop is CASSRDRGLLNEKLFF. The CDR3 DNA follows: TGTGCCAGCAGTAGGGACAGGGGGCTTTTGAATGAAAAACTGTTTTTT.

V is TRBV4-3 and J is TRBJ1-2; TRBD1 is a possible D gene (6 bases). The CDR3 consists of 16 residues. Trimming pared 0 bases from V and 1 base from J, leaving 12 bases between. In germline, CDR1 is LGHNA, CDR2 YSLEER. CDR3 coding DNA: TGCGCCAGCAGCCAAGAGGTGCGGACAGTTAACTATGGCTACACCTTC. Amino acids: CASSQEVRTVNYGYTF.

The genes are TRBV5-1 and TRBJ2-5; D is ambiguous. CDR1 is SGHRS and CDR2 is YFSETQ in the germline V gene. V lost 0 bases to trimming and J lost 4 bases, with 10 bases between them. This CDR3 spans 14 amino acids. DNA of the CDR3: TGCGCCAGCAGCTTGGGAGATCCCCTAGAGACCCAGTACTTC. It is translated as CASSLGDPLETQYF.

The chain is built from TRBV5-1 and TRBJ1-2; TRBD1 agrees at 7 bases. This CDR3 has 14 amino acids. The germline V gene has CDR1 SGHRS and CDR2 YFSETQ. J was trimmed by 0 bases and V by 4 bases; bases with no gene match: 3. This CDR3 reads CASSRGTANYGYTF. For the CDR3, the DNA is TGCGCCAGCAGCCGAGGGACAGCTAACTATGGCTACACCTTC.

The chain carries TRBV27 and TRBJ2-1; 7 bases line up with TRBD2. This CDR3 has 15 residues. With 4 bases clipped from V and 3 bases from J, the junction kept 6 bases outside the gene matches. Germline lookup yields CDR1 MNHEY and CDR2 SMNVEV (reference sequence). The CDR3 bases are TGTGCCAGCAGTTCTCAGAGGACTAGCTACAATGAGCAGTTCTTC. This translates into CASSSQRTSYNEQFF.

V usage is TRBV11-2 and J usage is TRBJ2-7, with 10 bases matching TRBD1. The ends lost 5 bases at V and 4 bases at J; junction bases unmatched: 5. The CDR3 length is 14 residues. CDR1 is SGHAT, CDR2 FQNNGV, per germline. The CDR3 loop is CASSQTGGGYEQYF. DNA for the CDR3: TGTGCCAGCAGCCAGACAGGGGGCGGATACGAGCAGTACTTC.